This TCR beta chain appears in the sequencing data of a study of shared clonotypes between healthy human individuals. Profiled with immunoSEQ multiplex PCR; TCRdb holds only in-frame clones, not every one. The table records under 600,000 clones, roughly 79% of them present only once. CDR3 length: 14 residues. The germline CDR1 and CDR2 sequences are MNHNY and SVGAGI (reference sequence). With V trimmed by 5 bases and J by 4 bases, 4 bases remained unmatched. Free of recent acute infections or vaccinations, the donors were healthy HIV-negative adults. The chain recombines TRBV6-6 with TRBJ1-5; 8 bases are shared with TRBD1. The specimen was PBMCs. The sequence was collected from a woman between 40 and 55 years old in good health. Some clones in this sample may be carry-over from other donors' samples. The CDR3 here is CASSTGGGNQPQHF. CDR3 DNA sequence: TGTGCCAGCAGTACAGGGGGGGGAAATCAGCCCCAGCATTTT.